Shown below are 8 T cell receptor beta chains from a single sample sequenced in a study of monozygotic twins with inflammatory bowel disease. From its re-call of the 5' RACE reads, TCRdb lists each CDR3 protein once, without DNA. In total, the table holds about 210,000 distinct CDR3 sequences. Sequencing was done on a sample of blood. The receptors were sampled from a human donor with ulcerative colitis or Crohn's disease, or a healthy co-twin of an affected twin (not recorded which).

The chain carries TRBV29-1 and TRBJ2-6; no DNA is available, so the TRBD1 call from TCRdb remains unchecked. This CDR3 spans 13 amino acids. Germline-derived CDR1 and CDR2 are SQVTM and ANQGSEA. CDR3 loop: CSVVQGGANVLTF.

V usage is TRBV7-9 and J usage is TRBJ1-4. The CDR3 contains 13 residues. The germline CDR1 and CDR2 sequences are SEHNR and FQNEAQ (reference sequence). CDR3 residues: CASSLGGRLGLFF.

The chain recombines TRBV27 with TRBJ2-7. The CDR3 covers 12 residues. Germline V gene data show CDR1 as MNHEY and CDR2 as SMNVEV (reference sequence). Here the CDR3 reads CASKGNSYEQYF.

The genes are TRBV5-1 and TRBJ2-5. This CDR3 has 14 amino acids. Germline V gives CDR1 SGHRS, CDR2 YFSETQ. CDR3 sequence reads: CASRFTQSQETQYF.

V usage is TRBV11-2 and J usage is TRBJ1-3; TCRdb reports TRBD1, a call that lacks DNA to check it against. This CDR3 has 13 amino acids. Germline V CDR1 and CDR2: SGHAT, FQNNGV. CDR3 region: CASSLGYRNTIYF. Using reference TRBV11-2 and TRBJ1-3 for the parts outside the CDR3, the full variable domain is EAGVAQSPRYKIIEKRQSVAFWCNPISGHATLYWYQQILGQGPKLLIQFQNNGVVDDSQLPKDRFSAERLKGVDSTLKIQPAKLEDSAVYLCASSLGYRNTIYFGEGSWLTVV.

The chain uses TRBV7-2 and TRBJ1-3. CDR1 is SGHTA and CDR2 is FQGNSA in the germline V gene. This CDR3 spans 14 amino acids. CDR3 protein: CASSSTLSGNTIYF.

This chain joins TRBV10-3 and TRBJ2-1; TCRdb gives TRBD1 as the D gene, but with no DNA this cannot be confirmed. This CDR3 is built from 14 residues. Germline lookup yields CDR1 ENHRY and CDR2 SYGVKD. CDR3 protein: CAISESKAAGEQFF.

V is TRBV20-1 and J is TRBJ2-1. Germline V CDR1 and CDR2: DFQATT, SNEGSKA (reference sequence). CDR3 length: 11 residues. CDR3 protein: CSARSRDEQFF.